The 32 T cell receptor beta chains in this list originate from one sample, sequenced in a study of blood T cell repertoires in COVID-19. Clones were sequenced by immunoSEQ multiplex PCR, and TCRdb holds only the in-frame ones, with some missing. The data hold approximately 79,000 clones, with about 89% observed a single time. Sequencing was performed on peripheral blood. The receptor set was obtained from a man in his 60s with acute or convalescent COVID-19.

The rearrangement joins TRBV27 to TRBJ2-1; the match to TRBD2 covers 9 bases. Germline V gene sequence: CDR1 MNHEY, CDR2 SMNVEV (reference sequence). Trimming at V came to 8 bases and at J to 0 bases, leaving 11 bases not matched to a gene. This CDR3 has 17 amino acids. As DNA, the CDR3 is TGTGCCAGCGCCATCTGGGGCGGGGGGGCCTCCTACAATGAGCAGTTCTTC. Translating it yields CASAIWGGGASYNEQFF.

This clone was counted once. The chain links TRBV4-2 to TRBJ1-2; D call uncertain. This CDR3 is built from 15 residues. The V end lost 1 base, the J end lost 4 bases, and 13 bases lay between the germline ends. Germline CDR1 is LGHNA and CDR2 is YNFKEQ. Here the CDR3 DNA reads TGTGCCAGCAGCCAAGCCGGGGTTTTCCTCTATGGCTACACCTTC. The encoded protein is CASSQAGVFLYGYTF.

The chain couples TRBV18 to TRBJ2-7, with D uncertain. CDR1 KGHSH and CDR2 LQKENI come from the germline V gene. The CDR3 has 12 amino acids. V gave up 4 bases and J gave up 3 bases, with 7 bases separating them. Here the CDR3 reads CASSLSSYEQYF. The CDR3 region has the DNA TGTGCCAGCTCACTCTCTAGCTACGAGCAGTACTTC.

To note about this clone: This sample also contains other DNA sequences that code for the same CDR3. V and J are TRBV5-8 and TRBJ2-5; TRBD1 aligns across 8 bases. CDR3 length: 14 amino acids. Germline assignment: CDR1 SGHTS and CDR2 YDEGEE. Germline trimming cut 4 bases from V and 2 bases from J; bases unmatched to any gene: 4. The CDR3 protein is CASSQGQGQETQYF. The CDR3, as DNA: TGTGCCAGCAGCCAAGGACAGGGACAAGAGACCCAGTACTTC.

The gene calls are TRBV6-1 and TRBJ1-5, with a tentative D call TRBD1 (6 bases). CDR3 length: 14 residues. V lost 2 bases and J lost 7, with 12 bases in between. From germline, CDR1 is MNHNS and CDR2 SASEGT. DNA of the CDR3: TGTGCCAGCAGTGAACCCAGGGGATCCCAGCCCCAGCATTTT. Protein: CASSEPRGSQPQHF.

This chain links TRBV30 with TRBJ2-7, with 8 nucleotides matching TRBD2. V lost 3 bases and J lost 2; bases outside the gene matches: 6. The germline CDR1 and CDR2 sequences are GTSNPN and SVGIG (reference sequence). There are 14 residues in the CDR3. Here the CDR3 reads CAWRRSGAPYEQYF. The CDR3 DNA sequence: TGTGCCTGGAGGCGTAGCGGGGCTCCCTACGAGCAGTACTTC.

The chain carries TRBV19 and TRBJ2-7; possible D gene TRBD2, 5 bases. The CDR3 has 13 residues. With 5 bases removed from V and 7 bases from J, the gap between germline ends came to 15 bases. Germline V gives CDR1 LNHDA, CDR2 SQIVND (reference sequence). The CDR3 bases are TGTGCCAGTAGTTCCCAGGCGGGTCGGGAGCAGTACTTC. Translating gives CASSSQAGREQYF.

This sequence joins TRBV27 and TRBJ2-7, with D perhaps matching TRBD2 (6 bases). Germline CDR1 and CDR2: MNHEY and SMNVEV (reference sequence). The CDR3 has 15 residues. V lost 3 bases and J lost 7, with 19 bases in between. CDR3 nucleotide sequence: TGTGCCAGCAGTTTTCATCGGTCGGGGAGCGGGGAGCAGTACTTC. This sequence encodes CASSFHRSGSGEQYF.

This chain connects TRBV7-9 to TRBJ2-4, with D possibly TRBD1 on 6 matching bases. Germline-derived CDR1 and CDR2 are SEHNR and FQNEAQ (reference sequence). Trimming cost V 1 base and J 6 bases, with 7 bases left between them. The CDR3 loop spans 13 amino acids. As DNA, the CDR3 is TGTGCCAGCAGCTTAGAGGACAGAAACATTCAGTACTTC. Translated, it gives CASSLEDRNIQYF. Drawing the rest from reference TRBV7-9 and TRBJ2-4, the complete variable domain is DTGVSQNPRHKITKRGQNVTFRCDPISEHNRLYWYRQTLGQGPEFLTYFQNEAQLEKSRLLSDRFSAERPKGSFSTLEIQRTEQGDSAMYLCASSLEDRNIQYFGAGTRLSVL.

The V gene is TRBV3-1 (or the pseudogene TRBV3-2), the J gene TRBJ1-3; the D gene is possibly TRBD1 (5 bases). The germline V gene encodes CDR1 LGHDT and CDR2 YNNKEL (reference sequence). This CDR3 contains 16 residues. Trimming stripped 0 bases from V and 2 bases from J, with 11 bases between. CDR3 amino acids: CASSQDGGSPGNTIYF. DNA of the CDR3: TGTGCCAGCAGCCAAGATGGGGGGTCCCCTGGAAACACCATATATTTT.

The rearrangement uses TRBV12-3 or TRBV12-4 and TRBJ1-1; no firm D call. V lost 3 bases and J 10 bases, leaving 12 bases between the germline ends. The CDR3 is 12 residues long. CDR3 amino acids: CASSLRVGLAFF. As DNA, the CDR3 is TGTGCCAGCAGTTTGAGGGTAGGGCTAGCTTTCTTT.

The V gene is TRBV7-6, the J gene TRBJ1-3; maybe TRBD1 (5 bases). Trimming removed 5 bases from V and 1 base from J, with 12 bases in between. CDR3 length equals 15 residues. Germline assignment: CDR1 SGHVS and CDR2 FNYEAQ. The CDR3 nucleotides are TGTGCCAGCAGCCCCTTAGACAGTTCTGGAAACACCATATATTTT. Translation gives CASSPLDSSGNTIYF.

This sequence joins TRBV5-6 and TRBJ2-3; D is ambiguous. V shed 1 base and J shed 4 bases, with 7 bases lying between them. Germline CDR1 and CDR2: SGHDT and YYEEEE. The CDR3 totals 13 residues. The CDR3 coding sequence is TGTGCCAGCAGCTTGTGGCCACCAGATACGCAGTATTTT. This encodes CASSLWPPDTQYF. Full variable domain (remainder filled in from reference TRBV5-6 and TRBJ2-3): DAGVTQSPTHLIKTRGQQVTLRCSPKSGHDTVSWYQQALGQGPQFIFQYYEEEERQRGNFPDRFSGHQFPNYSSELNVNALLLGDSALYLCASSLWPPDTQYFGPGTRLTVL.

The chain is built from TRBV29-1 and TRBJ1-1; 8 bases are shared with TRBD1. J lost 4 bases, V lost 5 bases, and 15 bases had no gene match. CDR3 size: 16 residues. CDR1 is SQVTM and CDR2 is ANQGSEA in the germline V gene. CDR3 sequence: CSVQKPGQAISTEAFF. The CDR3 DNA sequence: TGCAGCGTTCAAAAGCCGGGACAGGCTATTAGCACTGAAGCTTTCTTT.

Here the CDR3 DNA reads TGTGCCAGCAGCCCATTATTTTCCGGCGAGCAGTACTTC. Translation gives CASSPLFSGEQYF. The rearrangement links TRBV6-5 to TRBJ2-7; D gene ambiguous. V lost 6 bases to trimming and J lost 6 bases, with 15 bases between them. CDR1 and CDR2 (germline): MNHEY, SVGAGI. The CDR3 length is 13 residues.

This clone was seen once. V gene TRBV5-1 combines with J gene TRBJ1-4; unclear D gene. V was clipped by 4 bases and J by 8 bases, with 15 bases between them. The CDR3 runs 14 residues. The germline V gene encodes CDR1 SGHRS and CDR2 YFSETQ. This CDR3 is CASSQNSGLEKLFF. The CDR3 nucleotides are TGCGCCAGCAGCCAGAACAGCGGGCTGGAAAAACTGTTTTTT.

V is TRBV19 and J is TRBJ1-1; D not resolved. Germline CDR1 is LNHDA and CDR2 is SQIVND (reference sequence). V shed 0 bases and J shed 1 base, with 3 bases lying between them. The CDR3 runs 13 residues. CDR3 amino acids: CASSIDQNTEAFF. CDR3 DNA: TGTGCCAGTAGTATAGATCAGAACACTGAAGCTTTCTTT.

The chain is built from TRBV7-8 and TRBJ1-4, with a weak D call TRBD1 (5 bases). The ends were cut back, 6 bases at V and 3 bases at J, with 14 bases in the middle. Germline-derived CDR1 and CDR2 are SGHVS and FQNEAQ. The CDR3 is made up of 15 amino acids. The CDR3 nucleotides read TGTGCCAGCAGGGGGGGGAGACAGCCTAATGAAAAACTGTTTTTT. This sequence encodes CASRGGRQPNEKLFF.

The chain joins TRBV5-8 to TRBJ2-3; 8 bases fit TRBD2. CDR3 length: 17 amino acids. Germline V gene data show CDR1 as SGHTS and CDR2 as YDEGEE. The ends lost 3 bases at V and 0 bases at J; junction bases unmatched: 9. The CDR3 is CASSSQISGASTDTQYF. In DNA form, the CDR3 reads TGTGCCAGCAGCTCACAAATTAGCGGGGCTAGCACAGATACGCAGTATTTT.

CDR3 DNA: TGTGCCTGGAGCCTGGGACAGACGAATGAAAAACTGTTTTTT. Protein product: CAWSLGQTNEKLFF. This chain connects TRBV30 to TRBJ1-4, with 7 positions matching TRBD1. CDR1 and CDR2 from the germline V gene are GTSNPN and SVGIG (reference sequence). V shed 3 bases and J 5 bases; nucleotides not matched to a gene: 6. The CDR3 has 14 amino acids.

The chain recombines TRBV21-1 with TRBJ1-5; the table calls TRBD1, which could not be checked here. TRBV21-1 is classified as a pseudogene. CDR3 size: 16 residues. CDR3 region: CASSQRGQFGNQPQHF. In DNA form, the CDR3 reads TGTGCCAGCAGTCAGAGGGGGCAGTTCGGCAATCAGCCCCAGCATTTT.

The rearrangement links TRBV20-1 to TRBJ2-3; 7 bases agree with TRBD2. The germline V gene encodes CDR1 DFQATT and CDR2 SNEGSKA (reference sequence). The CDR3 has 15 residues. The V segment lost 3 bases and the J segment 0 bases; nucleotides outside the gene matches: 6. As DNA, the CDR3 is TGCAGTGCTAGTTATCCTAGCGGAAGCACAGATACGCAGTATTTT. It yields the protein CSASYPSGSTDTQYF.

The chain carries TRBV19 and TRBJ2-5; 8 bases align to TRBD2. The CDR3 spans 15 residues. Germline V gene lookup returns CDR1 LNHDA and CDR2 SQIVND (reference sequence). V dropped 8 bases and J dropped 4; count of bases not matched to a gene: 12. CDR3 sequence (DNA): TGTGCCAGTCAACAGACCCCCCGGGAGGGAGAGACCCAGTACTTC. It is translated as CASQQTPREGETQYF. Looking up the rest from reference TRBV19 and TRBJ2-5 gives the full variable domain: DGGITQSPKYLFRKEGQNVTLSCEQNLNHDAMYWYRQDPGQGLRLIYYSQIVNDFQKGDIAEGYSVSREKKESFPLTVTSAQKNPTAFYLCASQQTPREGETQYFGPGTRLLVL.

The J gene is TRBJ1-2, the V gene TRBV5-4; D possibly corresponds to TRBD1 (6 bases). The V gene lost 4 bases and the J gene lost 8 bases, with 15 bases spanning the gap. Germline CDR1 SGHNT, CDR2 YYREEE (reference sequence). The CDR3 consists of 13 residues. DNA of the CDR3: TGTGCCAGCAGCCTAACTGGGGGGGGCGGCTACACCTTC. Amino acid sequence: CASSLTGGGGYTF.

The V gene is TRBV27, the J gene TRBJ2-7; 7 nucleotides line up with TRBD1. This CDR3 is built from 14 residues. The ends lost 2 bases at V and 6 bases at J; junction bases unmatched: 7. CDR1 is MNHEY, CDR2 SMNVEV, per germline (reference sequence). The CDR3 sequence is CASSLGQGEREQYF. The CDR3 DNA reads TGTGCCAGCAGTTTAGGGCAGGGGGAGCGCGAGCAGTACTTC.

This sequence joins TRBV5-1 and TRBJ1-2, with TRBD1 as a possible D gene (5 bases). The CDR3 has 17 amino acids. Trimming removed 3 bases from V and 4 bases from J, with 22 bases in between. CDR1 and CDR2 (germline): SGHRS, YFSETQ. The CDR3 bases are TGCGCCAGCAGCTCGTCAGGGACTAACTATAGAGGCTATGGCTACACCTTC. This sequence encodes CASSSSGTNYRGYGYTF.

Here the CDR3 reads CASRSRQGPTDTQYF. CDR3 DNA sequence: TGTGCCAGCAGATCACGACAGGGTCCCACAGATACGCAGTATTTT. The rearrangement links TRBV6-5 to TRBJ2-3; 7 bases match TRBD1. Trimming at V came to 6 bases and at J to 2 bases, leaving 8 bases not matched to a gene. Germline values: CDR1 MNHEY, CDR2 SVGAGI. There are 15 residues in the CDR3.

V usage is TRBV9 and J usage is TRBJ1-2, with a possible D match to TRBD1 (6 bases). The CDR3 covers 13 residues. Germline V CDR1 and CDR2: SGDLS, YYNGEE. V lost 0 bases to trimming and J lost 6 bases, with 9 bases between them. CDR3 sequence reads: CASSVGTVDGYTF. CDR3 nucleotides: TGTGCCAGCAGCGTAGGGACAGTAGATGGCTACACCTTC.

J is TRBJ1-5 and V is TRBV27, with 8 nucleotides matching TRBD1. CDR1 and CDR2 from the germline V gene are MNHEY and SMNVEV (reference sequence). The CDR3 spans 15 residues. V shed 8 bases and J 4 bases; nucleotides not matched to a gene: 10. The CDR3 region has the DNA TGTGCCAGCGGACCCCGGACAGGGTGGAATCAGCCCCAGCATTTT. This sequence encodes CASGPRTGWNQPQHF.

The chain employs TRBV29-1 and TRBJ2-2; 9 positions match TRBD2. V was pared by 3 bases and J by 1 base, with 9 bases of the junction left unmatched. There are 17 residues in the CDR3. Germline-derived CDR1 and CDR2 are SQVTM and ANQGSEA. In DNA, the CDR3 is TGCAGCGTTGATGGCCTGGGACTAGCACAGAACACCGGGGAGCTGTTTTTT. Amino acids: CSVDGLGLAQNTGELFF.

V is TRBV2 and J is TRBJ2-3; D might be TRBD2 (5 bases). The CDR3 totals 19 residues. Germline lookup yields CDR1 SNHLY and CDR2 FYNNEI. The V end was cut by 8 bases, the J end by 2 bases, with 29 bases between. CDR3 sequence (DNA): TGTGCCAGCGCCCGAAAATGGCAACTAGGTCAAGTTGCCACAGATACGCAGTATTTT. It codes for CASARKWQLGQVATDTQYF.

The V call is TRBV7-2, the J call TRBJ2-7, with 7 bases matching TRBD2. This CDR3 has 13 amino acids. The V and J ends lost 3 bases and 3 bases, in that order; junction bases with no gene match: 2. Germline lookup yields CDR1 SGHTA and CDR2 FQGNSA. The CDR3 sequence is CASSFERGYEQYF. For the CDR3, the DNA is TGTGCCAGCAGCTTTGAGCGGGGCTACGAGCAGTACTTC.